The entry that follows covers one T cell receptor beta chain sequence. This sample stems from a study of blood T cell repertoires in COVID-19. Study overall: Samples taken during acute and convalescent COVID-19 were collected in the United States, Italy and Spain. PBMCs, B-cell-depleted T cells, or T cells provided the cDNA or gDNA that made up the material.

Sequencing used immunoSEQ multiplex PCR; TCRdb keeps in-frame clones, though not all of them. This sample has 150,000 to 200,000 clones, with about 86% found just once. The CDR3 consists of 14 residues. V lost 7 bases, J lost 3 bases, and 7 bases stayed unmatched. In germline, CDR1 is SGHTA, CDR2 FQGNSA. The chain links TRBV7-2 to TRBJ1-2, with TRBD1 matching over 8 bases. The TCR sequence derives from a woman aged 80 or older in a cohort sampled during active or convalescent COVID-19. Sample: peripheral blood. The CDR3 is CASILLTGDYGYTF. CDR3 sequence (DNA): TGTGCCAGCATTCTCCTGACAGGGGACTATGGCTACACCTTC.